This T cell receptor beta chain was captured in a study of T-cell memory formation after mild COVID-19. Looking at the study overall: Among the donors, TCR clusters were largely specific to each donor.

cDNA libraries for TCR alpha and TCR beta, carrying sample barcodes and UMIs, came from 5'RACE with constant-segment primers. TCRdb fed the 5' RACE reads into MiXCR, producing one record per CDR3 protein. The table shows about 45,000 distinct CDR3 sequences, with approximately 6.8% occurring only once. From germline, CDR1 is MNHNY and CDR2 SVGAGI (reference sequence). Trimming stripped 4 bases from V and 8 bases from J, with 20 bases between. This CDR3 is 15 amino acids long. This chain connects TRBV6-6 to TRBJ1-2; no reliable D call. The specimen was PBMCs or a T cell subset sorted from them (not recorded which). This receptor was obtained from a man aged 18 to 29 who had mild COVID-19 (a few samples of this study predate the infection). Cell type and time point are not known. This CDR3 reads CASSSSPGPQPGYTF. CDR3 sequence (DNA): TGTGCCAGCAGTTCCTCGCCCGGGCCCCAGCCGGGCTACACCTTC.